Given below is one T cell receptor beta chain in context. This sample was taken from a study of blood T cell repertoires in COVID-19. About the research overall: Acute and convalescent COVID-19 specimens originated in the United States, Italy and Spain. PBMCs, B-cell-depleted T cells, or T cells provided the cDNA or gDNA that made up the material.

Trimming removed 0 bases from V and 6 bases from J; junction bases left unmatched: 7. The germline V gene encodes CDR1 MNHEY and CDR2 SVGAGI. The CDR3 contains 15 residues. As handled by the study authors: Amplification from reference gene primers served as the basis for estimated nucleated cell counts. The assay was immunoSEQ multiplex PCR, and TCRdb's table has in-frame clones only and misses some. V, J and clone size derive from that table, while D and trimming were established from the DNA sequence. The repertoire holds about 320,000 clones, 70% to 90% seen once, with approximately 7.6% in the top ten.

The sequence derives from a human donor in a cohort sampled during active COVID-19. This chain joins TRBV6-5 and TRBJ2-7; 8 positions match TRBD2. Sample: peripheral blood. CDR3 coding DNA: TGTGCCAGCAGTTACTCGCTAGCGGGTACAACCGAGCAGTACTTC. This translates into CASSYSLAGTTEQYF.